A single TCR beta chain is shown here with its context. This record comes from a study of blood T cell repertoires in COVID-19. In the authors' workflow: Researchers report that nucleated cell counts were estimated from reference gene primer amplification. The assay was immunoSEQ multiplex PCR, and TCRdb's table has in-frame clones only and misses some. V and J calls plus clone size are reproduced from that table; the DNA served to infer D and trimming. The sample has about 150,000 clones, about 87% seen once. The germline CDR1 and CDR2 sequences are SGHRS and YFSETQ. The CDR3 sequence is 13 residues long. V was trimmed by 2 bases and J by 2 bases, leaving 7 bases between them.

V is TRBV5-1 and J is TRBJ1-1; no firm D call. The clonotype originates from a human donor with COVID-19, enrolled during active disease. The donor label of this sample is uncertain. Sequencing was done on a sample of peripheral blood. As DNA, the CDR3 is TGCGCCAGCAGCTTTGACATAAACACTGAAGCTTTCTTT. It yields the protein CASSFDINTEAFF. Full variable domain (outside the CDR3, taken from reference TRBV5-1 and TRBJ1-1): KAGVTQTPRYLIKTRGQQVTLSCSPISGHRSVSWYQQTPGQGLQFLFEYFSETQRNKGNFPGRFSGRQFSNSRSEMNVSTLELGDSALYLCASSFDINTEAFFGQGTRLTVV.